This T cell receptor beta chain came from a study of T cell repertoires in cytomegalovirus infection. Study as a whole: Alongside well-studied HLA-B-restricted CMV epitopes, recently identified HLA-C-restricted CMV epitopes were also used. Indications of both CMV infection and matching HLA type were provided by public TCR beta signatures.

Regarding the study as a whole: Frequencies of public TCR beta families were cumulated, and this identified carriers of CMV plus the relevant HLA. In two of eight donors, the top clonotype was HLA-C-restricted CMV-specific.

One entry per CDR3 protein results from TCRdb running MiXCR on the reads. The sample has 550,000 to 700,000 distinct CDR3 sequences; around two fifths are singletons. A word on this clonotype: Its specificity is unknown.

Germline CDR1 is LNHDA and CDR2 is SQIVND (reference sequence). The CDR3 loop spans 14 amino acids. Trimming removed 5 bases at V and 4 bases at J, with 11 bases between. The material was cultured PBMCs, obtained from culture after CMV antigen stimulation. V gene TRBV19 combines with J gene TRBJ1-4; no firm D call. This clonotype was obtained from a human donor in good health (CMV status not recorded). Some clones in this sample may be carry-over from other donors' samples. The CDR3 is CASSPRGRNEKLFF. Written as DNA, the CDR3 is TGTGCCAGTAGTCCACGAGGGCGTAATGAAAAACTGTTTTTT. Full variable domain (outside the CDR3, taken from reference TRBV19 and TRBJ1-4): DGGITQSPKYLFRKEGQNVTLSCEQNLNHDAMYWYRQDPGQGLRLIYYSQIVNDFQKGDIAEGYSVSREKKESFPLTVTSAQKNPTAFYLCASSPRGRNEKLFFGSGTQLSVL.